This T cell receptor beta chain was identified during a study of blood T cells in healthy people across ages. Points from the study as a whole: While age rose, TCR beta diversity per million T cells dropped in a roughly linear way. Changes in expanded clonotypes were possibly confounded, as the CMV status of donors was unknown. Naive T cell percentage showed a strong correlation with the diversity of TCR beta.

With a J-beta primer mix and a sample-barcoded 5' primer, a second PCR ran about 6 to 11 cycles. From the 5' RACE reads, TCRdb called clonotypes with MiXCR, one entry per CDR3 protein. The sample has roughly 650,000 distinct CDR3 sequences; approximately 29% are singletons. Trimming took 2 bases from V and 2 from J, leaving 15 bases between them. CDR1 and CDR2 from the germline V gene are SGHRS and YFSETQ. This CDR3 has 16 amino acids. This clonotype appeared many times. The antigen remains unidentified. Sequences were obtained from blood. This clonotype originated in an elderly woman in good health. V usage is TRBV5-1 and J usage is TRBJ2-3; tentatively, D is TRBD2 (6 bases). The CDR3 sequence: CASSFSLEGPTDTQYF. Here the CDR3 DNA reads TGCGCCAGCAGCTTCTCACTGGAGGGGCCCACAGATACGCAGTATTTT.